These T cell receptor beta chains were read from a single sample in a study of T cell responses to AZD1222 COVID-19 vaccine. The data were produced by immunoSEQ multiplex PCR, yet TCRdb's version contains in-frame clones alone and is incomplete. This sample yields 95,000 to 150,000 clones, of which roughly 90% are seen a single time; 11% to 15% belongs to the top ten. The sequencing used peripheral blood, collected on day 0 of AZD1222 vaccination. Every receptor here comes from an adult in good health. Each CDR3 is given with its conserved first and last residue. D genes are given only for firm matches. The size of a clone is reported for some rows only, either as once, few or many, or as a class for expanded clones.

CDR3nt	CDR3aa	abundance	d_gene	j_gene	v_gene
TGTGCCAGCAGCATAGGACTAGCGGGGTCGGGTACGCAGTATTTT	CASSIGLAGSGTQYF	.	TRBD2	TRBJ2-3	TRBV7-9
TGTGCCAGCAGCTACAACTCGGGGAACACCGGGGAGCTGTTTTTT	CASSYNSGNTGELFF	.	.	TRBJ2-2	TRBV7-9
TGTGCCAGCAGCAAAGGTTTAGGGGGGCCGCGCCCCTACGAGCAGTACTTC	CASSKGLGGPRPYEQYF	.	.	TRBJ2-7	TRBV21-1
TGTGCCAGCAGTGAATCCGTTAATCAGCCCCAGCATTTT	CASSESVNQPQHF	.	.	TRBJ1-5	TRBV6-1
TGTGCCAGCAGCTTATTGGGCGGGGGGCTATACGAGCAGTACTTC	CASSLLGGGLYEQYF	once	TRBD2	TRBJ2-7	TRBV13
TGTGCCAGCAGTCTTAATACGGACAGGGTGTATGGCTACACCTTC	CASSLNTDRVYGYTF	few	TRBD1	TRBJ1-2	TRBV6-5
TGTGCCTGGAGTGTACAAAGCGGGAGGGCCGGGGAGCTGTTTTTT	CAWSVQSGRAGELFF	.	TRBD2	TRBJ2-2	TRBV30
TGCGCCAGCAGCAAGGCCTTGACAGATGGCTACACCTTC	CASSKALTDGYTF	.	.	TRBJ1-2	TRBV4-3
TGTGCCAGTAGTGACGGGACTCCGACCTACGAGCAGTACTTC	CASSDGTPTYEQYF	.	.	TRBJ2-7	TRBV19
TGTGCCAGCAGCCTACCCGCGGCGCACAGTTCTAACTATGGCTACACCTTC	CASSLPAAHSSNYGYTF	once	.	TRBJ1-2	TRBV3-1/TRBV3-2
TGTGCCAGCAGCCCTTTCAGGGGAAACTATGGCTACACCTTC	CASSPFRGNYGYTF	.	.	TRBJ1-2	TRBV5-5
TGTGCCAGCAGAGAGGAATATTACAATGAGCAGTTCTTC	CASREEYYNEQFF	once	.	TRBJ2-1	TRBV6-5
TGTGCCAGCAGTCGGAGCGGGAGTGGCACAGATACGCAGTATTTT	CASSRSGSGTDTQYF	.	TRBD2	TRBJ2-3	TRBV28
TGTGCCAGCAGCCCAAGACCTGGGTGTAGCTCTGGGGCCAACGTCCTGACTTTC	CASSPRPGCSSGANVLTF	.	.	TRBJ2-6	TRBV3-1/TRBV3-2
TGTGCCAGCAGTTCCATTAATCAGCCCCAGCATTTT	CASSSINQPQHF	.	.	TRBJ1-5	TRBV27
TGTGCCAGCAGTTACAGGGGGGCTAGCGGGCCAGAGCAGTACTTC	CASSYRGASGPEQYF	.	TRBD2	TRBJ2-7	TRBV6-5